The clone carrying this T cell receptor beta chain was detected ten times or more. Its antigen remains unidentified. The data originate from a study of T-cell reconstitution after alpha-beta-depleted transplantation in children. The CDR3 contains 14 residues. The V end was cut by 3 bases, the J end by 1 base, with 8 bases between. Germline V lookup: CDR1 KGHDR, CDR2 SFDVKD. This sample's TCRbeta library carried unique molecular identifier barcodes. MiXCR, applied by TCRdb to the PCR reads, yields one record per CDR3 protein. The data hold about 16,000 distinct CDR3 sequences, with 7.7% observed a single time. Overall study findings and caveats: There were reportedly several hundred expanded graft clones from which alpha-beta T cells came about two months after transplant. Recipient T cells and thymic progenitors that survived gave rise to the high TCRbeta diversity observed at day 60 in some patients. Newly made T cells mostly supplied T-cell counts and diversity one year after transplant.

The chain couples TRBV24-1 to TRBJ2-5, with D possibly being TRBD1 (5 bases). This material consisted of PBMCs, mostly from graft donor cells, taken 60 days after TCRalphabeta/CD19-depleted stem cell transplant. This sequence was found in a boy under three years old who had a stem cell transplant for Wiskott-Aldrich syndrome, so the T cells may come from the graft donor. The CDR3 DNA reads as TGTGCCACCAGTGATATGACAGCCCAAGAGACCCAGTACTTC. Its translation: CATSDMTAQETQYF.